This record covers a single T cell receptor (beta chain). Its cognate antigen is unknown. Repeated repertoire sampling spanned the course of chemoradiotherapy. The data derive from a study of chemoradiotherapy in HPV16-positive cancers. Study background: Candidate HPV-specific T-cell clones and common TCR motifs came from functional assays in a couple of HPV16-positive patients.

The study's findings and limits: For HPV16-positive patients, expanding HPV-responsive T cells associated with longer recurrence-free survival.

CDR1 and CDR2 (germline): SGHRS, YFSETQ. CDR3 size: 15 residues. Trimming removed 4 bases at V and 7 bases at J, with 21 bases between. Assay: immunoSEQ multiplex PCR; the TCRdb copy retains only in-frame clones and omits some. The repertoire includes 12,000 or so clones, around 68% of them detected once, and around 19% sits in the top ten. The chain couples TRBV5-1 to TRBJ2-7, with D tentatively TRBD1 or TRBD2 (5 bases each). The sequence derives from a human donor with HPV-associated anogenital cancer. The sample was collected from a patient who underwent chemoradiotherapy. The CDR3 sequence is CASSRNFGTGEEQYF. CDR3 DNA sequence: TGCGCCAGCAGCCGTAACTTTGGGACCGGTGAGGAGCAGTACTTC.